The rows below give T cell receptor beta chains drawn from one sample of a study of T cells after posttransplantation cyclophosphamide. Here immunoSEQ multiplex PCR was the method, and the copy in TCRdb shows in-frame clones only, minus some. Among a few thousand clones, around 85% were seen once, and the ten largest hold approximately 7%. The source was PBMCs, collected after allogeneic stem cell transplant with posttransplant cyclophosphamide. These receptors were obtained from a female patient aged 50-65 years who received an allogeneic stem cell transplant from an unrelated donor, was CMV-positive, and had acute and chronic GVHD. The graft donor may account for some of the T cells. The CDR3 runs from the conserved cysteine through the conserved F or W. For some rows the clone size is stated as once, few or many, or as a class when expanded; others skip it.

CASSLVASGSSYNEQFF TRBV7-8 . TRBJ2-1 17
CASGPGQLYEQYF TRBV19 . TRBJ2-7 13
CSVRQGGDEQYF TRBV29-1 . TRBJ2-7 12
CASSLARLAGTASYNEQFF TRBV7-9 once TRBJ2-1 19
CASSPQTGNTEAFF TRBV18 . TRBJ1-1 14
CASSSSGSHGNEQFF TRBV6-5 . TRBJ2-1 15
CASSRQTGLDTQYF TRBV7-3 . TRBJ2-3 14
CASLPDEGLYNEQFF TRBV6-6 . TRBJ2-1 15
CASSQGAEAFF TRBV10-2 . TRBJ1-1 11
CASSLNGGNEQYF TRBV11-2 once TRBJ2-7 13
CASSMRQAAGNTIYF TRBV19 . TRBJ1-3 15
CASSLQEGNEKLFF TRBV7-2 . TRBJ1-4 14
CASKIRRGLMNTEAFF TRBV28 . TRBJ1-1 16
CASSLDRMYQETQYF TRBV2 . TRBJ2-5 15
CASSGSFPSGDTQYF TRBV6-6 large TRBJ2-3 15
CASSLVRLAVYNEQFF TRBV7-2 . TRBJ2-1 16
CASSFGQGANQPQHF TRBV28 . TRBJ1-5 15
CASRALAGETDTQYF TRBV5-5 . TRBJ2-3 15
CASNSGGANSYNEQFF TRBV2 . TRBJ2-1 16
CASRLRTGDTGELFF TRBV2 . TRBJ2-2 15
CASSERRTGGENEAFF TRBV6-1 . TRBJ1-1 16
CASSGQGETQYF TRBV19 . TRBJ2-5 12
CASSSPDRGGGNEQFF TRBV6-5 . TRBJ2-1 16
CTSSQESGARGSGELFF TRBV1 once TRBJ2-2 17
CASSLDRGARRYEQYF TRBV28 . TRBJ2-7 16
CAIRSGTGYEQYF TRBV28 . TRBJ2-7 13
CASSPRGLAGSNEQFF TRBV18 . TRBJ2-1 16
CAWSVSGVAQYF TRBV30 . TRBJ2-5 12
CASSLEGQGRETQYF TRBV7-9 . TRBJ2-5 15
CASSPDLGQPQHF TRBV6-1 . TRBJ1-5 13